This T cell receptor beta chain was recorded in a study of T cell responses to AZD1222 COVID-19 vaccine. This CDR3 has 15 amino acids. Sequencing was performed with immunoSEQ multiplex PCR; in TCRdb, only in-frame clones are kept and a portion is missing. The sample holds roughly 80,000 clones, about nine tenths seen once. The V call is TRBV21-1, the J call TRBJ2-1; TRBD2, the table's D call, was not compared with the DNA. TRBV21-1 counts as a pseudogene. The TCR originated in an adult who received the AZD1222 COVID-19 vaccine. The sample in question was peripheral blood, obtained 28 days after the second AZD1222 dose. For the CDR3, the DNA is TGTGCCAGCAGCAATCCCGGACTAGTGCACAATGAGCAGTTCTTC. It encodes CASSNPGLVHNEQFF.